Below, one TCR beta chain is given with its context. The data are from a study of blood T cell repertoires in COVID-19. Study information: Whether acute or convalescent, the COVID-19 samples came from the United States, Italy and Spain. PBMCs, B-cell-depleted T cells, or T cells provided the cDNA or gDNA that made up the material.

This CDR3 spans 14 amino acids. V gave up 6 bases and J gave up 0 bases, with 11 bases separating them. From germline, CDR1 is SGHRS and CDR2 YFSETQ. As originally analysed: Counts of nucleated cells, estimated from reference gene primer amplification, were obtained. The method was immunoSEQ multiplex PCR; TCRdb's version includes in-frame clones alone and lacks a portion of them. Clone size and the V and J calls come from that table; the DNA yielded D and trimming. In the table there are fewer than 250,000 clones, roughly 86% of which are singletons. The sequenced sample was peripheral blood. The receptor was derived from a man aged 60 to 75 with acute or convalescent COVID-19. The chain links TRBV5-1 to TRBJ2-3, with D possibly being TRBD1 (5 bases). The CDR3 spells CASTQGTSTDTQYF. CDR3 coding DNA: TGCGCCAGCACCCAGGGAACTAGCACAGATACGCAGTATTTT.